This T cell receptor (beta chain) comes out of a study of blood T cell repertoires in COVID-19. Study-level background: Sources were T cells, B-cell-depleted T cells, or PBMCs; the material itself was cDNA or gDNA.

Profiled with immunoSEQ multiplex PCR; TCRdb holds only in-frame clones, not every one. The repertoire holds 70,000 to 85,000 clones, with around 90% as singletons. The length of the CDR3 is 14 residues. J gave up 5 bases and V 10 bases, and 12 bases lay outside the gene matches. In germline, CDR1 is WSHSY, CDR2 SAAADI. This rearrangement joins TRBV10-2 to TRBJ2-3, with 7 bases lining up with TRBD1. The sample comprised peripheral blood. The clonotype comes from a woman in her sixties with active COVID-19. CDR3 amino acids: CATSRQGIQDTQYF. CDR3 DNA: TGCGCCACCTCCCGACAGGGTATCCAAGATACGCAGTATTTT.